Below are 10 T cell receptor beta chains sequenced from a single sample in a study of cytomegalovirus exposure and HLA in healthy donors (dated by TCRdb to about 2017). Library generation was performed with the immunoSEQ multiplex PCR assay. For the multiplex PCR, a mixture combining 60 forward primers for TCR Vbeta segments and 13 reverse primers for TCR Jbeta segments was used. In TCRdb, the immuneACCESS table is reduced to in-frame sequences with V and J assigned. These tables do not hold every clone; where another copy was compared, an unresolved V gene accounts for under half, and the others remain unexplained. This sample comprises around 150,000 clones, about 85% of them detected only once. The ten largest make up less than 2.5% of the sample. Sequencing used PBMCs. The receptors come from a young man in good health and CMV-seropositive.

V gene TRBV5-6 combines with J gene TRBJ2-7; TRBD1 matches 9 bases. The V gene end was trimmed by 0 bases and the J gene end by 4 bases; junction bases not matched to a gene: 5. This CDR3 is 15 amino acids long. Germline CDR1 and CDR2: SGHDT and YYEEEE. CDR3 nucleotides: TGTGCCAGCAGCTTGGTAGGGACAGGGCCTTACGAGCAGTACTTC. Translated, it gives CASSLVGTGPYEQYF.

The chain links TRBV25-1 to TRBJ2-5; 10 positions match TRBD2. The CDR3 is 16 residues long. V gave up 2 bases and J gave up 1 base; unmatched junction bases: 4. CDR1 and CDR2 (germline): MGHDK, SYGVNS. CDR3 DNA: TGTGCCAGCAGTGAACTACTAGCGGGGTTCCAAGAGACCCAGTACTTC. As protein: CASSELLAGFQETQYF.

The chain has TRBV11-2 and TRBJ2-7; TRBD1 matches 9 bases. Per germline, CDR1 SGHAT and CDR2 FQNNGV. The junction had 13 bases not matched to a gene; V was cut back by 5 bases and J by 5 bases. This CDR3 region has 16 residues. This CDR3 is CASSPAPGTGPHEQYF. CDR3 DNA: TGTGCCAGCAGCCCCGCCCCCGGGACAGGGCCCCACGAGCAGTACTTC. The full variable domain, with the rest looked up from reference TRBV11-2 and TRBJ2-7, is EAGVAQSPRYKIIEKRQSVAFWCNPISGHATLYWYQQILGQGPKLLIQFQNNGVVDDSQLPKDRFSAERLKGVDSTLKIQPAKLEDSAVYLCASSPAPGTGPHEQYFGPGTRLTVT.

The chain is built from TRBV2 and TRBJ2-3, with D possibly being TRBD2 (6 bases). The CDR3 consists of 14 residues. Trimming pared 7 bases from V and 0 bases from J, leaving 11 bases between. Germline CDR1 is SNHLY and CDR2 is FYNNEI. CDR3 region: CASKWAGSTDTQYF. CDR3 bases: TGTGCCAGCAAGTGGGCGGGGAGCACAGATACGCAGTATTTT.

The genes are TRBV4-1 and TRBJ1-5; D remains ambiguous. In germline, CDR1 is MGHRA, CDR2 YSYEKL. The ends were cut back, 0 bases at V and 6 bases at J, with 6 bases in the middle. The CDR3 has 13 residues. In nucleotides, the CDR3 is TGCGCCAGCAGCCAAGATGGTAGTCAGCCCCAGCATTTT. It specifies CASSQDGSQPQHF.

The rearrangement links TRBV10-3 to TRBJ1-6; D is possibly TRBD1 (5 bases). CDR1 and CDR2 (germline): ENHRY, SYGVKD. The CDR3 extends over 13 amino acids. The V and J ends lost 0 bases and 9 bases respectively, with 6 bases between them. In DNA form, the CDR3 reads TGTGCCATCAGTGAGTCGGGGGGTTCACCCCTCCACTTT. It yields the protein CAISESGGSPLHF.

The V call is TRBV4-2, the J call TRBJ1-1, with TRBD1 as a possible D gene (5 bases). Germline assignment: CDR1 LGHNA and CDR2 YNFKEQ. The CDR3 is 15 residues long. Trimming took off 0 bases at V and 3 bases at J, with 11 bases between the two ends. This CDR3 reads CASSQEEGADTEAFF. The DNA of the CDR3 is TGTGCCAGCAGCCAAGAGGAAGGGGCGGACACTGAAGCTTTCTTT.

This clone was counted a few times. This chain links TRBV19 with TRBJ1-2, with TRBD1 matching 8 bases. CDR3 size: 14 residues. Germline V gene sequence: CDR1 LNHDA, CDR2 SQIVND (reference sequence). The V gene end was trimmed by 5 bases and the J gene end by 5 bases; junction bases not matched to a gene: 7. For the CDR3, the DNA is TGTGCCAGTAGTCCGACAGGGGCAATTTATGGCTACACCTTC. It is translated as CASSPTGAIYGYTF.

This rearrangement joins TRBV13 to TRBJ1-2, with TRBD1 identical over 9 bases. Per the germline V gene, CDR1 is PRHDT and CDR2 is FYEKMQ (reference sequence). The CDR3 extends over 15 amino acids. The ends lost 7 bases at V and 7 bases at J; junction bases unmatched: 13. Here the CDR3 reads CASNRDRVPGGGYTF. CDR3 nucleotide sequence: TGTGCCAGCAACCGGGACAGGGTCCCAGGGGGTGGCTACACCTTC.

This rearrangement joins TRBV2 to TRBJ1-5; no clear D gene. Deletions cut 8 bases from V and 0 bases from J, with 8 bases between. Germline loops: CDR1 SNHLY, CDR2 FYNNEI. This CDR3 has 13 residues. The CDR3 sequence: CASVQYSNQPQHF. CDR3 sequence (DNA): TGTGCCAGCGTACAGTATAGCAATCAGCCCCAGCATTTT.